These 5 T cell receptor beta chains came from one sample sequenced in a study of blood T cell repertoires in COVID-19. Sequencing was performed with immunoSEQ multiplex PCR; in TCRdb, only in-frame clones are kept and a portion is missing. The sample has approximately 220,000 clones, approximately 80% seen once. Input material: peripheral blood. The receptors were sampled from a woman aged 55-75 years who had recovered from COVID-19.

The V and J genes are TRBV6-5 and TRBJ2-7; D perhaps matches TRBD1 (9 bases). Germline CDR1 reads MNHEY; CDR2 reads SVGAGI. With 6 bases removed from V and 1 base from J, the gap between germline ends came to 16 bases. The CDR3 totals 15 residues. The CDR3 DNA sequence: TGTGCCAGCAGGGTAGCGGGACAGGGTTCCTACGAGCAGTACTTC. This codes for CASRVAGQGSYEQYF.

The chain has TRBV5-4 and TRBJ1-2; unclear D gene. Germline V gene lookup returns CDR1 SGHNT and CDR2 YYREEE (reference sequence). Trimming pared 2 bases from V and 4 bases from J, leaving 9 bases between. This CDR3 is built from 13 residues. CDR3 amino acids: CASSLLETYGYTF. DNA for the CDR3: TGTGCCAGCAGCTTATTAGAAACCTATGGCTACACCTTC.

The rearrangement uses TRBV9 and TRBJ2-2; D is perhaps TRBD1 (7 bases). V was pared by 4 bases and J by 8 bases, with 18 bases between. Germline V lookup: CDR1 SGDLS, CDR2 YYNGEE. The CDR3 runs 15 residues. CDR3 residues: CASSPEGAVTGELFF. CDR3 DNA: TGTGCCAGCAGCCCGGAGGGGGCGGTAACGGGGGAGCTGTTTTTT.

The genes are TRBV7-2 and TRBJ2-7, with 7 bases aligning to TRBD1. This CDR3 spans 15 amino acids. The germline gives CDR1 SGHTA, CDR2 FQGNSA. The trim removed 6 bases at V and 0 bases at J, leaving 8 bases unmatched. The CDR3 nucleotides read TGTGCCAGCAGATTCACAGGGGCCCTCTCCTACGAGCAGTACTTC. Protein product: CASRFTGALSYEQYF.

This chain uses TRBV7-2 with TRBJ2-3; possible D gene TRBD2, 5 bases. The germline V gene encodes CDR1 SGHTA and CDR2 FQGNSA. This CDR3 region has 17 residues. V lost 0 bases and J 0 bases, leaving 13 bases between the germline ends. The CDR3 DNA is TGTGCCAGCAGCTTAGCGCTAAGGCGGGCGAGCACAGATACGCAGTATTTT. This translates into CASSLALRRASTDTQYF.